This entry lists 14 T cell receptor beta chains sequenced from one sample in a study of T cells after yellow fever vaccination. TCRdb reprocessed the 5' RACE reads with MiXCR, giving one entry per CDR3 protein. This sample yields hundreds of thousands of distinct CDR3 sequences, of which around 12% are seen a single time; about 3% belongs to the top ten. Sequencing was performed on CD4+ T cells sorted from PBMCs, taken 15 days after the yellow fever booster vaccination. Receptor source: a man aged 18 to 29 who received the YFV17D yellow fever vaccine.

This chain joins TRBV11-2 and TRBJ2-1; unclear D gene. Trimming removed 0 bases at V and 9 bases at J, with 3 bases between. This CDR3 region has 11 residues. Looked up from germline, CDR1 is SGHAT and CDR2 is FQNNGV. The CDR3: CASSLEREQFF. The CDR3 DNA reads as TGTGCCAGCAGCTTAGAACGTGAGCAGTTCTTC. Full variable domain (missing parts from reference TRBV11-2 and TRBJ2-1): EAGVAQSPRYKIIEKRQSVAFWCNPISGHATLYWYQQILGQGPKLLIQFQNNGVVDDSQLPKDRFSAERLKGVDSTLKIQPAKLEDSAVYLCASSLEREQFFGPGTRLTVL.

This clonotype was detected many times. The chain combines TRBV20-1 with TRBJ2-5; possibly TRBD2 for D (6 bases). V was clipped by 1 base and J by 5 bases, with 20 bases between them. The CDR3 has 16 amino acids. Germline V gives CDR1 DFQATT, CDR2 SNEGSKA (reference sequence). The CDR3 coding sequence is TGCAGTGCTAGAGCTCTAGCCTACGGAGGAGGGGAGACCCAGTACTTC. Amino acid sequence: CSARALAYGGGETQYF.

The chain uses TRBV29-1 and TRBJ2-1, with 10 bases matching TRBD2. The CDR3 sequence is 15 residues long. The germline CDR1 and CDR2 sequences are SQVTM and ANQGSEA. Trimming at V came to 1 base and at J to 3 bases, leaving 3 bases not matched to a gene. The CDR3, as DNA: TGCAGCGTTGAAGGGAGCGGGGGGGTCTACAATGAGCAGTTCTTC. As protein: CSVEGSGGVYNEQFF.

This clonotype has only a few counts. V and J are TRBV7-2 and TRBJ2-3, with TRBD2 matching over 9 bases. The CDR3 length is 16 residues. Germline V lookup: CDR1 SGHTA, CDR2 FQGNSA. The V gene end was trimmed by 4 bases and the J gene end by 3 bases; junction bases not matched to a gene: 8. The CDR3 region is CASSSPRGGATDTQYF. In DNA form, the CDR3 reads TGTGCCAGCAGCTCCCCACGCGGGGGGGCGACAGATACGCAGTATTTT.

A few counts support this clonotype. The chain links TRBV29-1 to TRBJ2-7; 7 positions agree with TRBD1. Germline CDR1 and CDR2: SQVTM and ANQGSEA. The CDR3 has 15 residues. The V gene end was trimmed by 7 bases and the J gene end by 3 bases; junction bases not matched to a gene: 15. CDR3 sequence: CSAILFRDRVYEQYF. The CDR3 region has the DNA TGCAGCGCTATCTTATTCCGGGACAGAGTCTACGAGCAGTACTTC.

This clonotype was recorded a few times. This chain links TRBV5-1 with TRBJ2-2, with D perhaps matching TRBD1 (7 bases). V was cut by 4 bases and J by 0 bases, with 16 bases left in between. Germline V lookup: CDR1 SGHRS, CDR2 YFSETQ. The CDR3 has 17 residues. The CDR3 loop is CASSPGVGQPNTGELFF. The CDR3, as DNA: TGCGCCAGCAGCCCGGGGGTGGGACAGCCGAACACCGGGGAGCTGTTTTTT. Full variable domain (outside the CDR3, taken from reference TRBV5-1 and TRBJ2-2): KAGVTQTPRYLIKTRGQQVTLSCSPISGHRSVSWYQQTPGQGLQFLFEYFSETQRNKGNFPGRFSGRQFSNSRSEMNVSTLELGDSALYLCASSPGVGQPNTGELFFGEGSRLTVL.

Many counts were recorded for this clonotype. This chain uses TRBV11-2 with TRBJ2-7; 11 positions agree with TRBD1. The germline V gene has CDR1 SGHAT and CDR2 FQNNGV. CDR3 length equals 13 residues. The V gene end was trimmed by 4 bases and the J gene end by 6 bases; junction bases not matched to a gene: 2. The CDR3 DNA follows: TGTGCCAGCAGCTCCGGACAGGGGGCCGAGCAGTACGTC. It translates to CASSSGQGAEQYV.

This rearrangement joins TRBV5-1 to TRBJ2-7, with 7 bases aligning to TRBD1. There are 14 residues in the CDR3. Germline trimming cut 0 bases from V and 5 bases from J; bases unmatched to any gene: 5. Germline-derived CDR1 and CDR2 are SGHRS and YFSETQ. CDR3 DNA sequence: TGCGCCAGCAGCTTGGAACAGGGGTTCCACGAGCAGTACTTC. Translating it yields CASSLEQGFHEQYF.

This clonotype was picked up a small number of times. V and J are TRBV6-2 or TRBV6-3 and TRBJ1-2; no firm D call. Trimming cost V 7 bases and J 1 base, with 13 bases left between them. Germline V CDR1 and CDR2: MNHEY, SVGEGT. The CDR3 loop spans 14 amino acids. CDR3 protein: CASKGDAYNYGYTF. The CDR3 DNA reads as TGTGCCAGCAAGGGAGACGCCTATAACTATGGCTACACCTTC.

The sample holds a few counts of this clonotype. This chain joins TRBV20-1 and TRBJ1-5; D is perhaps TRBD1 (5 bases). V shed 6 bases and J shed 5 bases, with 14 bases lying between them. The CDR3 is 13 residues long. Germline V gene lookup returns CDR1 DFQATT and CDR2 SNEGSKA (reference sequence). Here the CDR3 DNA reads TGCAGTGCGACCAGGGAGCTACATCAGCCCCAGCATTTT. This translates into CSATRELHQPQHF.

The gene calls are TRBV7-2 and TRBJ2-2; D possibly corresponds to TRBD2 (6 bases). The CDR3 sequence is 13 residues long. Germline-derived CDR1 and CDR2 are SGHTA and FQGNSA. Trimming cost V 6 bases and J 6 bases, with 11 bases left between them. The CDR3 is CASRTSAAGELFF. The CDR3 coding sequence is TGTGCCAGCAGGACTAGTGCGGCCGGGGAGCTGTTTTTT. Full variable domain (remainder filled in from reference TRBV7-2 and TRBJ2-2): GAGVSQSPSNKVTEKGKDVELRCDPISGHTALYWYRQSLGQGLEFLIYFQGNSAPDKSGLPSDRFSAERTGGSVSTLTIQRTQQEDSAVYLCASRTSAAGELFFGEGSRLTVL.

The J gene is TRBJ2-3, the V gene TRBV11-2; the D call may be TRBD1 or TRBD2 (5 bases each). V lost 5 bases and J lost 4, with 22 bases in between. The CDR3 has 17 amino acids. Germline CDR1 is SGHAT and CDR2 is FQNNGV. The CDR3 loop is CASSPKIGAPFADTQYF. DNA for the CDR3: TGTGCCAGCAGCCCGAAGATCGGGGCCCCTTTTGCAGATACGCAGTATTTT.

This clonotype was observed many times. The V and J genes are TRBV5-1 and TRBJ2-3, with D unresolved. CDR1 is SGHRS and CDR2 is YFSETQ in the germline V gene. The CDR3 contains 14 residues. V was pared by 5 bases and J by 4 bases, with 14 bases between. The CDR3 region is CASRQVVGADTQYF. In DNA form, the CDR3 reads TGCGCCAGCAGGCAGGTCGTGGGCGCAGATACGCAGTATTTT.

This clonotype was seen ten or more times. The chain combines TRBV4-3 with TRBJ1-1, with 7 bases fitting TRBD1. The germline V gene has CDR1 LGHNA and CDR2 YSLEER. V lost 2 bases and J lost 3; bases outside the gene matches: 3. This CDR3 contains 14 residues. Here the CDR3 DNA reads TGCGCCAGCAGCCAACAGGGGGGGGACACTGAAGCTTTCTTT. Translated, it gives CASSQQGGDTEAFF.